Listed below are T cell receptor beta chains from one sample, sequenced in a study of naive and memory T cell subsets. One entry per CDR3 protein, called by TCRdb with MiXCR from the UMI-ligation and nested PCR reads. This sample has approximately 150,000 distinct CDR3 sequences, with more than 15% found just once. Sequenced sample: naive CD8+ T cells from blood. All receptors derive from a human donor in good health. Both conserved end residues are part of each CDR3. D genes are given only for firm matches. Some rows have no size entry. The others give once, few or many, or a class for an expanded clone.

D	V	size	J	DNA	CDR3
TRBD1	TRBV12-3/TRBV12-4	few	TRBJ2-1	TGTGCCAGCAGACGACAGGGAGACAATGAGCAGTTCTTC	CASRRQGDNEQFF
-	TRBV5-5	-	TRBJ1-2	TGTGCCAGCAGCTCCCGGGGGGGGAGGACCTCGAACTATGGCTACACCTTC	CASSSRGGRTSNYGYTF
-	TRBV4-1	-	TRBJ1-2	TGCGCCAGCAGCGATGACAGAGCTAACTATGGCTACACCTTC	CASSDDRANYGYTF
-	TRBV12-3/TRBV12-4	few	TRBJ2-1	TGTGCCAGCAGTTTCGTGTACGAGGATGAGCAGTTCTTC	CASSFVYEDEQFF
-	TRBV28	many	TRBJ2-1	TGTGCCAGCAGTTTCGGGGGTAGCTCCTACAATGAGCAGTTCTTC	CASSFGGSSYNEQFF
TRBD2	TRBV28	few	TRBJ2-7	TGTGCCAGCAGTTTTATAGCGGGAGCGCTCGAGCAGTACTTC	CASSFIAGALEQYF
TRBD1	TRBV7-2	-	TRBJ2-7	TGTGCCAGCAGCTCCCCCGGCAGGGGGCCGTTCGAGCAGTACTTC	CASSSPGRGPFEQYF
TRBD2	TRBV29-1	many	TRBJ2-1	TGCAGCTGTGCCCCTAGCGGGGAATACAATGAGCAGTTCTTC	CSCAPSGEYNEQFF
-	TRBV7-9	-	TRBJ1-5	TGTGCCAGCAGCTCCGACGGGTGGGGGGATCAGCCCCAGCATTTT	CASSSDGWGDQPQHF
-	TRBV7-2	few	TRBJ2-3	TGTGCCAGCAGCTTAGGTTCTGGGCCCCCCAGCACAGATACGCAGTATTTT	CASSLGSGPPSTDTQYF
-	TRBV7-9	few	TRBJ2-7	TGTGCCAGCGGGTGGGACCCGTTCTACGAGCAGTACTTC	CASGWDPFYEQYF
-	TRBV6-5	few	TRBJ1-2	TGTGCCAGCAGTTACCGAGTCGACCCCTATGGCTACACCTTC	CASSYRVDPYGYTF